The 14 T cell receptor beta chains presented below share a single source sample, sequenced in a study of blood T cell repertoires in COVID-19. Measured with immunoSEQ multiplex PCR; TCRdb has only the in-frame clones, and not every one. Of more than 150,000 clones in the sample, approximately 85% were seen once. The sequenced sample consisted of peripheral blood. The origin of the receptors is a woman at least 80 years old with acute or convalescent COVID-19.

The V gene is TRBV5-1, the J gene TRBJ1-2, with D possibly TRBD1 on 5 matching bases. The CDR3 loop spans 14 amino acids. V was trimmed by 5 bases and J by 4 bases, leaving 15 bases between them. Germline CDR1 SGHRS, CDR2 YFSETQ. The DNA for the CDR3 is TGCGCCAGCAGGGTCGGGGGAGAGGGCTATGGCTACACCTTC. It yields the protein CASRVGGEGYGYTF.

V usage is TRBV3-1 (or the pseudogene TRBV3-2) and J usage is TRBJ1-4; 8 bases map to TRBD1. V lost 6 bases to trimming and J lost 0 bases; unmatched junction nucleotides: 6. The CDR3 is 16 amino acids. CDR1 and CDR2 from the germline V gene are LGHDT and YNNKEL (reference sequence). CDR3 sequence reads: CASSHRGGTTNEKLFF. The CDR3 nucleotides are TGTGCCAGCAGTCACAGGGGGGGCACAACTAATGAAAAACTGTTTTTT.

The chain is built from TRBV7-2 and TRBJ1-2, with D tentatively TRBD1 (5 bases). The CDR3 is 13 amino acids. Per the germline V gene, CDR1 is SGHTA and CDR2 is FQGNSA. V shed 3 bases and J shed 4 bases, with 9 bases lying between them. CDR3 sequence (DNA): TGTGCCAGCAGCTTGGACAAGATCTATGGCTACACCTTC. It specifies CASSLDKIYGYTF.

This chain uses TRBV6-5 with TRBJ2-7, with TRBD1 matching over 7 bases. V trimming: 1 base; J trimming: 5 bases; junction bases outside the gene matches: 5. Per germline, CDR1 MNHEY and CDR2 SVGAGI. The CDR3 has 14 amino acids. CDR3 DNA sequence: TGTGCCAGCAGTTACTGGTCACAGGGGAACGAGCAGTACTTC. It encodes CASSYWSQGNEQYF.

V gene TRBV2 combines with J gene TRBJ2-2; D is ambiguous. The germline gives CDR1 SNHLY, CDR2 FYNNEI. CDR3 length: 13 amino acids. V was trimmed by 8 bases and J by 2 bases, leaving 9 bases between them. The CDR3 nucleotides read TGTGCCAGCGCCCTCACAAACACCGGGGAGCTGTTTTTT. It codes for CASALTNTGELFF.

The chain carries TRBV10-3 and TRBJ1-2; TRBD1 is a possible D gene (6 bases). The CDR3 sequence is 14 residues long. The V gene's germline CDR1 is ENHRY and CDR2 SYGVKD. The germline V and J ends were trimmed by 5 bases and 2 bases, with 12 bases remaining between them. The CDR3 nucleotides read TGTGCCATCAGTCTGGACAGTTTAAACTATGGCTACACCTTC. It yields the protein CAISLDSLNYGYTF.

This chain uses TRBV27 with TRBJ1-6; possible D gene TRBD1, 5 bases. Per the germline V gene, CDR1 is MNHEY and CDR2 is SMNVEV (reference sequence). This CDR3 has 14 amino acids. V lost 2 bases to trimming and J lost 8 bases, with 10 bases between them. This CDR3 is CASSLIGGDSPLHF. CDR3 in DNA: TGTGCCAGCAGTTTAATCGGGGGGGATTCACCCCTCCACTTT.

The chain recombines TRBV29-1 with TRBJ2-1; TRBD1 might be the D (7 bases). The CDR3 sequence is 14 residues long. CDR1 SQVTM and CDR2 ANQGSEA come from the germline V gene. Trimming removed 8 bases at V and 6 bases at J, with 20 bases between. This chain's CDR3 is CSPKWAGGGNEQFF. The CDR3 DNA reads as TGCAGCCCCAAATGGGCAGGGGGAGGCAATGAGCAGTTCTTC.

The genes are TRBV15 and TRBJ1-1; 7 bases are shared with TRBD1. Germline CDR1 LNHNV, CDR2 YYDKDF (reference sequence). The CDR3 is 15 amino acids. The trim removed 3 bases at V and 1 base at J, leaving 5 bases unmatched. CDR3 in DNA: TGTGCCACCAGCAGCCTAGGGACAGCGAACACTGAAGCTTTCTTT. Translated: CATSSLGTANTEAFF.

The rearrangement uses TRBV5-1 and TRBJ1-2, with TRBD1 identical over 10 bases. The CDR3 length is 12 residues. With 4 bases clipped from V and 6 bases from J, the junction kept 0 bases outside the gene matches. Germline values: CDR1 SGHRS, CDR2 YFSETQ. CDR3 region: CASSGTGDGYTF. Written as DNA, the CDR3 is TGCGCCAGCAGCGGGACAGGGGATGGCTACACCTTC.

This clone was counted once. The genes are TRBV9 and TRBJ2-4, with a tentative D call TRBD1 (7 bases). Germline V gives CDR1 SGDLS, CDR2 YYNGEE. This CDR3 comprises 17 residues. Deletions cut 0 bases from V and 6 bases from J, with 19 bases between. The CDR3 region is CASSVGGAGGFGNIQYF. In nucleotides, the CDR3 is TGTGCCAGCAGCGTAGGAGGCGCAGGGGGGTTCGGAAACATTCAGTACTTC.

This chain connects TRBV12-3 or TRBV12-4 to TRBJ1-1, with D possibly matching TRBD1 (5 bases). The CDR3 runs to 13 residues. The V end lost 7 bases, the J end lost 1 base, and 10 bases lay between the germline ends. Here the CDR3 reads CASTQGANTEAFF. In DNA, the CDR3 is TGTGCCAGCACCCAGGGCGCGAACACTGAAGCTTTCTTT.

The rearrangement uses TRBV4-2 and TRBJ1-1; a possible D gene is TRBD1 (5 bases). The germline CDR1 and CDR2 sequences are LGHNA and YNFKEQ. The CDR3 covers 16 residues. V lost 0 bases to trimming and J lost 4 bases, with 15 bases between them. CDR3 DNA: TGTGCCAGCAGCCAAGAGGTAGGGTCTAGGGGCACTGAAGCTTTCTTT. It yields the protein CASSQEVGSRGTEAFF.

The chain employs TRBV2 and TRBJ2-3; tentative D call: TRBD1 (6 bases). The CDR3 consists of 15 residues. The germline CDR1 and CDR2 sequences are SNHLY and FYNNEI. Trimming cost V 8 bases and J 1 base, with 16 bases left between them. The CDR3 spells CASEVSGVGTDTQYF. The CDR3, as DNA: TGTGCCAGCGAAGTCTCAGGGGTGGGCACAGATACGCAGTATTTT.